This TCR beta chain was profiled in a study of shared clonotypes between healthy human individuals (dated by TCRdb to the early 2020s). For context, the study as a whole: The cohort comprised two women and three men aged 18 to 49 years. For each donor, CD4 naive and CD4 memory were each run on three plates, CD8 naive on two plates, and CD8 memory on one plate. Blood TCR repertoires of about five healthy adults were deeply sequenced to estimate repertoire size and the extent of clonotype sharing between individuals. To increase sequencing depth and limit assay-specific biases, different laboratories used diverse techniques to prepare libraries and sequence TCR repertoires. Each donor's leukapheresis produced roughly between roughly 0.9 and 8.9 billion PBMCs.

TCR CDR3 regions were amplified from genomic DNA by multiplex PCR using the deep immunoSEQ assay. Extracted genomic DNA from each cell subset was distributed evenly across all wells of several immunoSEQ 96-well plates, and each plate was treated as a replicate. For sorted subsets, about 220 ng of genomic DNA, equivalent to 30,000 or so T cell genomes, went into each replicate PCR. The purified libraries were quantified using a Qubit 3.0 fluorometer, sized with a Bioanalyzer 2100, and then quantified again using the KAPA Library Quantification kit. A separate single-read 150-cycle Illumina NextSeq 550 flow cell was used to sequence each immunoSEQ 96-well plate. The published analysis was carried out like this. Because the immunoSEQ output held only junctional sequences and lacked quality scores, the filtering could not match the filtering applied to full-length reads. Sequences were annotated with PyIR, a Python wrapper for IgBLAST v1.9, using IMGT germline references to assign V/J genes and CDR3. Reads were filtered out if the reads had weak V/J assignments (E-value above 1e-6), no CDR3, stop codons, out-of-frame junctions, or ambiguous translated residues. V3J clonotypes were defined as sequences sharing the same inferred V gene, J gene, and CDR3 amino acid sequence. Percentage overlap between repertoires was computed as shared unique clonotypes divided by the size of the smaller repertoire. Three approaches were used to assess repertoire richness: RTK rarefaction, the Chao1 estimator, and Recon v2.1 estimates of unobserved clonotypes. For all TCRbeta clonotypes obtained by the gDNA method from several donors, generation probabilities were computed with OLGA. TCRdb retrieved this table from immuneACCESS and kept in-frame rearrangements only. Not all clones are present; in checked studies, unresolved V genes account for under half, and no reason is known for the remainder. V, J and clone size are those of that table, while D and trimming were read from the DNA. For this sample there are around 180,000 clones; about 93% appear just once. Of the sample, 0.067% is held by the ten largest clones.

On this clone itself: This receptor's antigen is unknown. No much larger clone is present one base from it, and per-base qualities are unavailable.

Reading from cysteine to phenylalanine, the CDR3 counts 13 amino acids. The read is trimmed to its CDR3 DNA, 39 bases read in frame from base 1. The V end loses 6 bases and the J end loses 1 base, and a stretch of 7 bases separates them. From a lookup of the germline V gene, CDR1 and CDR2 are SNHLY and FYNNEI. The paper as a whole reports these results and caveats: Incomplete sequencing was indicated by rarefaction of sorted-subset datasets, despite the large sequencing depth. Based on pairwise subsampling, the degree of clonotype sharing among donors was expected to be affected by sequencing depth. Clonotypes shared by all four sorted-subset donors showed higher generation probabilities than non-shared clonotypes. Because the study included only a small number of donors, the genetic and exposure-history diversity represented was limited. Naive subsets generally had larger estimated clonotype richness than memory subsets. Approximately 5% of naive CD4, approximately 3.7% of naive CD8, about 2.5% of memory CD4, and 0.35% to 0.4% of memory CD8 clonotypes were shared across a handful of donors. Only blood was sampled, and tissue TCR repertoires likely differ from those in blood.

The donors were healthy, HIV-negative adults who had no recently reported acute infections or vaccinations. All donors were Caucasian adults living in Nashville, Tennessee, USA. CD4+ T cells were enriched through magnetic negative selection, after which naive cells were positively selected on CD45RA and the remaining negative fraction served as the memory subset. Blood was collected by leukapheresis, and PBMCs were isolated by Ficoll-Histopaque density gradient centrifugation and then cryopreserved in liquid nitrogen vapor phase. Purity and quantity of every magnetically sorted T cell population were checked by analytical flow cytometry. Genomic DNA was isolated from every sorted fraction and measured by UV absorbance on a Nanodrop 2000c.

What was sequenced was naive CD4+ T cells sorted from blood. Sample cell subset or site, as interpreted from the label and publication: CD45RA+ positively selected. This receptor was obtained from a woman aged 30 to 39 in good health. This receptor chain uses TRBV2 and TRBJ1-5; the D gene is unclear. The base sequence is TGTGCCAGCAGGCGGGGAAGCAATCAGCCCCAGCATTTT. Its protein product is CASRRGSNQPQHF. Where the CDR3 stops, the reference TRBV2 and TRBJ1-5 genes take over; the full variable domain is EPEVTQTPSHQVTQMGQEVILRCVPISNHLYFYWYRQILGQKVEFLVSFYNNEISEKSEIFDDQFSVERPDGSNFTLKIRSTKLEDSAMYFCASRRGSNQPQHFGDGTRLSIL.